These 26 T cell receptor beta chains were sequenced from one sample in a study of blood T cell repertoires in COVID-19 (dated by TCRdb to the early 2020s). The library was obtained by the immunoSEQ multiplex PCR assay. What TCRdb holds here is the immuneACCESS table cut down to in-frame rearrangements. Part of the clones is not present; checked against another copy, under half of the missing clones reflect an unresolved V gene, and the others are unexplained. The sample includes tens of thousands of clones, with roughly 87% observed a single time. The ten largest clones capture about 3.4% of the sample. Sequencing used peripheral blood. Receptors were obtained from a human donor in a cohort sampled during active COVID-19.

The CDR3 is CSVAGTQLGEQYF. DNA for the CDR3: TGCAGCGTTGCAGGGACACAACTTGGGGAGCAGTACTTC. The genes are TRBV29-1 and TRBJ2-7; D possibly corresponds to TRBD1 (6 bases). CDR1 and CDR2 from the germline V gene are SQVTM and ANQGSEA. This CDR3 contains 13 residues. Trimming took 4 bases from V and 7 from J, leaving 17 bases between them.

This chain uses TRBV6-1 with TRBJ2-1; 8 bases line up with TRBD1. Germline assignment: CDR1 MNHNS and CDR2 SASEGT. V dropped 2 bases and J dropped 4; count of bases not matched to a gene: 7. CDR3 length: 16 amino acids. CDR3 protein: CASSELGQGFYNEQFF. In DNA form, the CDR3 reads TGTGCCAGCAGTGAACTCGGACAGGGATTTTACAATGAGCAGTTCTTC.

V gene TRBV11-2 combines with J gene TRBJ2-1, with a weak D call TRBD2 (6 bases). Trimming removed 6 bases at V and 12 bases at J, with 24 bases between. Looked up from germline, CDR1 is SGHAT and CDR2 is FQNNGV. The CDR3 sequence is 15 residues long. CDR3 sequence: CASSNSGAMGGVQFF. In DNA, the CDR3 is TGTGCCAGCAGTAATAGCGGAGCGATGGGCGGAGTGCAGTTCTTC.

The V call is TRBV7-3, the J call TRBJ2-3, with 7 bases lining up with TRBD2. CDR3 length equals 14 residues. V was clipped by 4 bases and J by 2 bases; unmatched bases: 3. CDR1 and CDR2 (germline): SGHTA, FQGTGA. In DNA, the CDR3 is TGTGCCAGCAGCTCGGAGCGGGACACAGATACGCAGTATTTT. The encoded protein is CASSSERDTDTQYF.

This chain uses TRBV5-6 with TRBJ2-7, with TRBD2 as a possible D gene (6 bases). The germline V gene encodes CDR1 SGHDT and CDR2 YYEEEE. The CDR3 is 15 amino acids. V was cut by 0 bases and J by 3 bases, with 13 bases left in between. The CDR3 loop reads CASSLGGTDYYEQYF. CDR3 bases: TGTGCCAGCAGCTTGGGAGGGACGGACTACTACGAGCAGTACTTC.

In DNA, the CDR3 is TGTGCCACCAGTGTGGGGACAGGGTGGAACACTGAAGCTTTCTTT. It codes for CATSVGTGWNTEAFF. V and J are TRBV24-1 and TRBJ1-1; 9 nucleotides match TRBD1. V gave up 5 bases and J gave up 1 base; unmatched junction bases: 4. The length of the CDR3 is 15 residues. In germline, CDR1 is KGHDR, CDR2 SFDVKD.

The chain combines TRBV30 with TRBJ1-2, with a possible D match to TRBD1 (5 bases). Trimming cost V 4 bases and J 4 bases, with 10 bases left between them. There are 12 residues in the CDR3. Germline V gene data show CDR1 as GTSNPN and CDR2 as SVGIG (reference sequence). CDR3 nucleotides: TGTGCCTGGACCCCGGGGGGCTATGGCTACACCTTC. Encoded protein: CAWTPGGYGYTF.

The chain joins TRBV11-3 to TRBJ2-3; 7 bases fit TRBD1. The CDR3 runs to 14 residues. From germline, CDR1 is SGHNT and CDR2 YENEEA. The ends lost 4 bases at V and 6 bases at J; junction bases unmatched: 7. In DNA form, the CDR3 reads TGTGCCAGCAGCTCCGGACAGGATGGGGATACGCAGTATTTT. Amino acid sequence: CASSSGQDGDTQYF.

The rearrangement uses TRBV6-5 and TRBJ1-2; no definite D call. Per germline, CDR1 MNHEY and CDR2 SVGAGI. V was clipped by 10 bases and J by 1 base, with 13 bases between them. The CDR3 totals 13 residues. The CDR3 DNA follows: TGTGCCACCCTACAGCAGGTTAACTATGGCTACACCTTC. Its translation: CATLQQVNYGYTF.

The rearrangement uses TRBV14 and TRBJ2-2; TRBD2 matches at 8 bases. This CDR3 spans 15 amino acids. Germline V gene lookup returns CDR1 SGHDN and CDR2 FVKESK. The trim removed 4 bases at V and 5 bases at J, leaving 6 bases unmatched. CDR3 sequence reads: CASSLAGGGTGELFF. CDR3 sequence (DNA): TGTGCCAGCAGCCTGGCGGGAGGTGGAACCGGGGAGCTGTTTTTT.

V gene TRBV18 combines with J gene TRBJ1-1; D remains unclear. The CDR3 length is 15 residues. V lost 6 bases and J lost 5, with 19 bases in between. CDR1 and CDR2 (germline): KGHSH, LQKENI. The CDR3 loop reads CASSLAPSEYTEAFF. CDR3 in DNA: TGTGCCAGCTCTCTTGCTCCTTCGGAGTATACTGAAGCTTTCTTT. Full variable domain (remainder filled in from reference TRBV18 and TRBJ1-1): NAGVMQNPRHLVRRRGQEARLRCSPMKGHSHVYWYRQLPEEGLKFMVYLQKENIIDESGMPKERFSAEFPKEGPSILRIQQVVRGDSAAYFCASSLAPSEYTEAFFGQGTRLTVV.

This clone has just one count. The rearrangement uses TRBV27 and TRBJ2-1; 11 bases agree with TRBD2. Germline assignment: CDR1 MNHEY and CDR2 SMNVEV (reference sequence). This CDR3 comprises 16 residues. After removal of 1 base from V and 4 bases from J, the junction contained 3 bases not matched to a gene. CDR3 protein: CASSLYGTSGYNEQFF. CDR3 nucleotide sequence: TGTGCCAGCAGTTTATATGGGACTAGCGGATACAATGAGCAGTTCTTC.

In this sample, this clone turned up a few times. The chain is built from TRBV6-6 and TRBJ2-6; 14 bases match TRBD2. This CDR3 comprises 20 residues. CDR1 and CDR2 (germline): MNHNY, SVGAGI (reference sequence). Trimming at V came to 5 bases and at J to 0 bases, leaving 9 bases not matched to a gene. The CDR3 DNA sequence: TGTGCCAGCAGTCCCGGGACTAGCGGGAGCGAGATCTCTGGGGCCAACGTCCTGACTTTC. It is translated as CASSPGTSGSEISGANVLTF.

The chain joins TRBV12-3 or TRBV12-4 to TRBJ1-1; TRBD1 agrees at 9 bases. V shed 9 bases and J 6 bases; nucleotides not matched to a gene: 5. The CDR3 totals 12 residues. CDR3 in DNA: TGTGCCAGTCGTGGGACAGGGCCTGAAGCTTTCTTT. Encoded protein: CASRGTGPEAFF.

The genes are TRBV2 and TRBJ2-3, with TRBD1 identical over 10 bases. CDR1 and CDR2 from the germline V gene are SNHLY and FYNNEI. V lost 6 bases, J lost 4 bases, and 7 bases stayed unmatched. This CDR3 contains 15 residues. CDR3 in amino acids: CASRRGTGVPDTQYF. CDR3 nucleotides: TGTGCCAGCAGGAGAGGGACAGGGGTCCCAGATACGCAGTATTTT.

This clone was detected once. CDR3 coding DNA: TGTGCCAGCAGCCAACCTTTAAGCGGGAGGGCGAATGAGCAGTTCTTC. Encoded protein: CASSQPLSGRANEQFF. This rearrangement joins TRBV3-1 (or the pseudogene TRBV3-2) to TRBJ2-1; TRBD2 matches 10 bases. V gave up 2 bases and J gave up 7 bases; unmatched junction bases: 8. CDR1 and CDR2 from the germline V gene are LGHDT and YNNKEL (reference sequence). The CDR3 spans 16 residues.

This rearrangement joins TRBV6-6 to TRBJ1-3, with D possibly TRBD1 on 6 matching bases. The germline gives CDR1 MNHNY, CDR2 SVGAGI (reference sequence). The CDR3 runs to 16 residues. Trimming shortened V by 6 bases and J by 0 bases, and 15 bases separated the two germline ends. CDR3 DNA sequence: TGTGCCAGCAGCCCGAACAGGGCGGGCTCTGGAAACACCATATATTTT. The encoded protein is CASSPNRAGSGNTIYF.

J is TRBJ1-5 and V is TRBV24-1; TRBD1 matches 7 bases. With 4 bases clipped from V and 0 bases from J, the junction kept 5 bases outside the gene matches. Looked up from germline, CDR1 is KGHDR and CDR2 is SFDVKD. The CDR3 consists of 16 residues. The CDR3 bases are TGTGCCACCAGTGACCGGACAGGACATAGCAATCAGCCCCAGCATTTT. It specifies CATSDRTGHSNQPQHF.

The CDR3: CASSRTGSSYEQYF. The CDR3 DNA reads as TGTGCCAGTAGTAGGACAGGGAGCTCCTACGAGCAGTACTTC. J is TRBJ2-7 and V is TRBV19; 8 bases are shared with TRBD1. The CDR3 is made up of 14 amino acids. Germline CDR1 reads LNHDA; CDR2 reads SQIVND (reference sequence). After removal of 4 bases from V and 0 bases from J, the junction contained 2 bases not matched to a gene.

This clone was counted a few times. The chain links TRBV19 to TRBJ1-5, with D tentatively TRBD1 (5 bases). Trimming pared 5 bases from V and 2 bases from J, leaving 16 bases between. This CDR3 contains 16 residues. CDR1 LNHDA and CDR2 SQIVND come from the germline V gene (reference sequence). This CDR3 reads CASSPVGDQRNQPQHF. The DNA for the CDR3 is TGTGCCAGTAGTCCCGTAGGGGATCAGCGCAATCAGCCCCAGCATTTT.

This clone was picked up a small number of times. The chain employs TRBV28 and TRBJ1-6; D uncertain. This CDR3 contains 15 residues. The V end lost 7 bases, the J end lost 7 bases, and 17 bases lay between the germline ends. Germline V gene lookup returns CDR1 MDHEN and CDR2 SYDVKM. Here the CDR3 reads CASNPSAGGNSPLHF. CDR3 DNA sequence: TGTGCCAGCAACCCCTCCGCGGGAGGGAATTCACCCCTCCACTTT.

This chain uses TRBV5-5 with TRBJ2-7, with 9 bases identical to TRBD2. The CDR3 has 19 residues. With V trimmed by 3 bases and J by 3 bases, 19 bases remained unmatched. Germline loops: CDR1 SGHKS, CDR2 YYEKEE (reference sequence). CDR3 in DNA: TGTGCCAGCAGCTCCCCGGGAGAGCGGGGGGCCCTGACCCTCTACGAGCAGTACTTC. It translates to CASSSPGERGALTLYEQYF.

This sequence joins TRBV2 and TRBJ2-1; D gene unclear. The CDR3 covers 10 residues. Trimming shortened V by 6 bases and J by 9 bases, and 6 bases separated the two germline ends. Looked up from germline, CDR1 is SNHLY and CDR2 is FYNNEI. CDR3 residues: CASRSGEQFF. The CDR3 bases are TGTGCCAGCAGATCCGGTGAGCAGTTCTTC. Filled out from reference TRBV2 and TRBJ2-1, the complete variable domain reads EPEVTQTPSHQVTQMGQEVILRCVPISNHLYFYWYRQILGQKVEFLVSFYNNEISEKSEIFDDQFSVERPDGSNFTLKIRSTKLEDSAMYFCASRSGEQFFGPGTRLTVL.

V usage is TRBV14 and J usage is TRBJ2-5, with 7 bases identical to TRBD2. From germline, CDR1 is SGHDN and CDR2 FVKESK. Losses at the gene ends were 1 base for V and 7 bases for J; bases not matched to a gene: 12. The CDR3 has 16 amino acids. The CDR3: CASSQVSGLGGGTQYF. The CDR3, as DNA: TGTGCCAGCAGCCAAGTATCTGGACTAGGCGGTGGGACCCAGTACTTC. Based on the CDR3 plus reference TRBV14 and TRBJ2-5, the full variable domain is EAGVTQFPSHSVIEKGQTVTLRCDPISGHDNLYWYRRVMGKEIKFLLHFVKESKQDESGMPNNRFLAERTGGTYSTLKVQPAELEDSGVYFCASSQVSGLGGGTQYFGPGTRLLVL.

The chain is built from TRBV19 and TRBJ2-1, with TRBD1 as a possible D gene (6 bases). CDR3 length: 14 amino acids. Germline V gene data show CDR1 as LNHDA and CDR2 as SQIVND (reference sequence). Deletions cut 6 bases from V and 3 bases from J, with 12 bases between. The chain's CDR3 is CASSRQDIYNEQFF. The CDR3 bases are TGTGCCAGTAGCCGACAGGACATCTACAATGAGCAGTTCTTC.

This chain links TRBV7-9 with TRBJ1-2, with 12 bases lining up with TRBD1. The CDR3 contains 14 residues. Germline CDR1 reads SEHNR; CDR2 reads FQNEAQ (reference sequence). After removal of 3 bases from V and 6 bases from J, the junction contained 2 bases not matched to a gene. The DNA for the CDR3 is TGTGCCAGCAGCTTTGGGACAGGGGGCCATGGCTACACCTTC. Translating it yields CASSFGTGGHGYTF.